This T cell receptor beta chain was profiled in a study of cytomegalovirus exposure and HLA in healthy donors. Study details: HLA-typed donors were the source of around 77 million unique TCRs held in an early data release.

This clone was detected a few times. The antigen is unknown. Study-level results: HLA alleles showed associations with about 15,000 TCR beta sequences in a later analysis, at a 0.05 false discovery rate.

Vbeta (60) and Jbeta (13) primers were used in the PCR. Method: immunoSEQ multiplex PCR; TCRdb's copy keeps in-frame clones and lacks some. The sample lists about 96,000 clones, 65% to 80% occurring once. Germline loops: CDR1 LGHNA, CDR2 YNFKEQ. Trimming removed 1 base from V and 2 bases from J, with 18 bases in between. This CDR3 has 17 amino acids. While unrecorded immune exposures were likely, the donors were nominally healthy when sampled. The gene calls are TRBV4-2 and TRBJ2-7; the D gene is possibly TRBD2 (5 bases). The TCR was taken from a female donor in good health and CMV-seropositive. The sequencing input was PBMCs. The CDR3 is CASSQAVTGGRAYEQYF. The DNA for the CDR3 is TGTGCCAGCAGCCAAGCAGTGACTGGAGGTCGGGCCTACGAGCAGTACTTC.